This TCR beta chain is from a study of CD8 T cell repertoires and HIV-1 epitope variants. This clone was seen only a few times. The antigen is undetermined. Sequencing was performed with immunoSEQ multiplex PCR; in TCRdb, only in-frame clones are kept and a portion is missing. The table lists about 4,800 clones, about 70% of them singletons. The length of the CDR3 is 11 residues. The germline V and J ends were trimmed by 8 bases and 1 base, with 5 bases remaining between them. Germline assignment: CDR1 SNHLY and CDR2 FYNNEI. The V gene is TRBV2, the J gene TRBJ1-1; unclear D gene. The TCR was taken from a male donor with HIV. Sequenced material: cultured CD8+ T cells derived from PBMCs. CDR3 amino acids: CASSSNTEAFF. The CDR3 coding sequence is TGTGCCAGCTCTTCGAACACTGAAGCTTTCTTT.